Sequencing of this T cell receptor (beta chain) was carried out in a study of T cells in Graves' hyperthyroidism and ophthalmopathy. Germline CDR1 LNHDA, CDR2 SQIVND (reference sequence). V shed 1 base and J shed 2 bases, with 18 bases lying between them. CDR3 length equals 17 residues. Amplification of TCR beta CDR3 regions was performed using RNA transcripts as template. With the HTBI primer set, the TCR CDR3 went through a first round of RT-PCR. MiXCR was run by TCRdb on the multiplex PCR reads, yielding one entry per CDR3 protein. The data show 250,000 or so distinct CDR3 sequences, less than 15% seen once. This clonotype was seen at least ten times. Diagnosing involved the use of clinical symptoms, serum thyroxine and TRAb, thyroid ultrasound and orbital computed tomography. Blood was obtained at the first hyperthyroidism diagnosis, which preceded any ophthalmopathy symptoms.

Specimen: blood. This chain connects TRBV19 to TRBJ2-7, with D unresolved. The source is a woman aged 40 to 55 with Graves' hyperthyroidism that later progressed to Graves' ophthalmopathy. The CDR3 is CASSIAGWVGTPYEQYF. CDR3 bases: TGTGCCAGTAGTATAGCCGGATGGGTAGGCACACCCTACGAGCAGTACTTC.